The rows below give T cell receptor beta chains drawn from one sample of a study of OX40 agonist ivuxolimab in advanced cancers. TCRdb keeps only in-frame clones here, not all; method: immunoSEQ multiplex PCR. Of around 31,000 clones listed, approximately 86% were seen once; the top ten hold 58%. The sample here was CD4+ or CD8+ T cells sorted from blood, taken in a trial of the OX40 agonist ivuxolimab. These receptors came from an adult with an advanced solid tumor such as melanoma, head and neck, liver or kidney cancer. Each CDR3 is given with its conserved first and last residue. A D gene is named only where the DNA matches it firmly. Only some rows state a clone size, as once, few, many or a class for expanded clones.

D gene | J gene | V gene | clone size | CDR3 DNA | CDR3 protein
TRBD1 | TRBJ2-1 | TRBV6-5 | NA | TGTGCCAGCAGTTACCTGGGGACAGGAAACGAGCAGTTCTTC | CASSYLGTGNEQFF
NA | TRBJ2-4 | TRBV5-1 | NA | TGCGCCAGCAGCACAGGGACGCCAAAATGGTTAAACATTCAGTACTTC | CASSTGTPKWLNIQYF
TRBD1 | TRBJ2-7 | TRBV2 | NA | TGTGCCAGCAGTGAGGGTCAGGGGGCAGGCGAGCAGTACTTC | CASSEGQGAGEQYF
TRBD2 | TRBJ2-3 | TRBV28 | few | TGTGGATCTAAAACCGCGGGGGGTCAAACAGATACGCAGTATTTT | CGSKTAGGQTDTQYF
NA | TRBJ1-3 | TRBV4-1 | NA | TGCGCCAGCAGCCAAGAACAAACCTCTGGAAACACCATATATTTT | CASSQEQTSGNTIYF
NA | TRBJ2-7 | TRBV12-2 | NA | TGTGCAAGTCGCTTAGCGCTGAAAACAGAGGGTTCCTCCTACGAGCAGTACTTC | CASRLALKTEGSSYEQYF
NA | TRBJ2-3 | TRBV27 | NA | TGTGCCAGCAGTTTATGGTCAACCAGGCCGTATTTT | CASSLWSTRPYF
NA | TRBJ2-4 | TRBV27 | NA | TGTGCCAGAACCCACCGATCGGGGGGCCTAGCCAAAAACATTCAGTACTTC | CARTHRSGGLAKNIQYF
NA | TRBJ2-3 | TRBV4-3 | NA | TGCGCCAGCAGCCAGGAAAACAGGGGCGCTGGACTAGTTCGGGCAGATACGCAGTATTTT | CASSQENRGAGLVRADTQYF
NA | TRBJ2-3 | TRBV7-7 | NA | TGTGCTAGCAGCTTAGGTTCACAGCGGGTCACAGATACGCAGTATTTT | CASSLGSQRVTDTQYF
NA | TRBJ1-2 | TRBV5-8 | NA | TGTGCCAGCAGCTTGGAGTTGGCAGGCACCCTTCCCTCAGCTAACTATGGCTACACCTTC | CASSLELAGTLPSANYGYTF
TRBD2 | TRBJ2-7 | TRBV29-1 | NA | TGCAGCGTTGAATTGCCGGGAGGCTCGTACGAGCAGTACTTC | CSVELPGGSYEQYF